A selection of T cell receptor beta chains follows, all from one sample in a study of monozygotic twins with inflammatory bowel disease. TCRdb reprocessed the 5' RACE reads, with one entry per CDR3 protein and no DNA. The sample holds 90,000 to 110,000 distinct CDR3 sequences. Specimen: blood. Source of these receptors: a human donor with ulcerative colitis or Crohn's disease, or a healthy co-twin of an affected twin (not recorded which). Each CDR3 is given with its conserved first and last residue.

J,V,CDR3
TRBJ2-7,TRBV5-6,CASSLQGAVYEQYF
TRBJ1-1,TRBV7-3,CASSLTGVSTEAFF
TRBJ1-1,TRBV5-6,CASSLFGGMNTEAFF
TRBJ1-1,TRBV5-1,CASSEWTGGLMNTEAFF
TRBJ1-1,TRBV5-1,CASSFSELTTEAFF
TRBJ2-7,TRBV7-2,CASSLRPRGQTYEQYF
TRBJ2-7,TRBV12-3/TRBV12-4,CASSSNYGKGGLYEQYF
TRBJ2-1,TRBV12-3/TRBV12-4,CASSSKLTRNNEQFF
TRBJ2-7,TRBV20-1,CSAAARNSYEQYF
TRBJ1-3,TRBV12-3/TRBV12-4,CASIPDRAGGNTIYF
TRBJ1-4,TRBV20-1,CSVQGTANEKLFF
TRBJ2-3,TRBV11-2,CASRPGTSGDTQYF
TRBJ1-5,TRBV5-6,CASSSRDQPQHF
TRBJ2-2,TRBV20-1,CSADHLTNTGELFF
TRBJ2-1,TRBV3-1,CASSSEGTPKFF
TRBJ2-3,TRBV20-1,CSAGRTGRQTDTQYF
TRBJ2-6,TRBV5-4,CASSGGFGANVLTF
TRBJ2-5,TRBV3-1,CTSSQARRETQYF
TRBJ2-7,TRBV9,CASSVTGTSGREQYF
TRBJ2-7,TRBV9,CASSPSPVPYEQYF
TRBJ1-6,TRBV12-3/TRBV12-4,CASSRTGANSPLHF
TRBJ2-1,TRBV6-1,CASSALTSGKIDEQFF
TRBJ1-1,TRBV27,CASSGRTGFEAFF
TRBJ2-7,TRBV20-1,CSAHGTSGGSYEQYF